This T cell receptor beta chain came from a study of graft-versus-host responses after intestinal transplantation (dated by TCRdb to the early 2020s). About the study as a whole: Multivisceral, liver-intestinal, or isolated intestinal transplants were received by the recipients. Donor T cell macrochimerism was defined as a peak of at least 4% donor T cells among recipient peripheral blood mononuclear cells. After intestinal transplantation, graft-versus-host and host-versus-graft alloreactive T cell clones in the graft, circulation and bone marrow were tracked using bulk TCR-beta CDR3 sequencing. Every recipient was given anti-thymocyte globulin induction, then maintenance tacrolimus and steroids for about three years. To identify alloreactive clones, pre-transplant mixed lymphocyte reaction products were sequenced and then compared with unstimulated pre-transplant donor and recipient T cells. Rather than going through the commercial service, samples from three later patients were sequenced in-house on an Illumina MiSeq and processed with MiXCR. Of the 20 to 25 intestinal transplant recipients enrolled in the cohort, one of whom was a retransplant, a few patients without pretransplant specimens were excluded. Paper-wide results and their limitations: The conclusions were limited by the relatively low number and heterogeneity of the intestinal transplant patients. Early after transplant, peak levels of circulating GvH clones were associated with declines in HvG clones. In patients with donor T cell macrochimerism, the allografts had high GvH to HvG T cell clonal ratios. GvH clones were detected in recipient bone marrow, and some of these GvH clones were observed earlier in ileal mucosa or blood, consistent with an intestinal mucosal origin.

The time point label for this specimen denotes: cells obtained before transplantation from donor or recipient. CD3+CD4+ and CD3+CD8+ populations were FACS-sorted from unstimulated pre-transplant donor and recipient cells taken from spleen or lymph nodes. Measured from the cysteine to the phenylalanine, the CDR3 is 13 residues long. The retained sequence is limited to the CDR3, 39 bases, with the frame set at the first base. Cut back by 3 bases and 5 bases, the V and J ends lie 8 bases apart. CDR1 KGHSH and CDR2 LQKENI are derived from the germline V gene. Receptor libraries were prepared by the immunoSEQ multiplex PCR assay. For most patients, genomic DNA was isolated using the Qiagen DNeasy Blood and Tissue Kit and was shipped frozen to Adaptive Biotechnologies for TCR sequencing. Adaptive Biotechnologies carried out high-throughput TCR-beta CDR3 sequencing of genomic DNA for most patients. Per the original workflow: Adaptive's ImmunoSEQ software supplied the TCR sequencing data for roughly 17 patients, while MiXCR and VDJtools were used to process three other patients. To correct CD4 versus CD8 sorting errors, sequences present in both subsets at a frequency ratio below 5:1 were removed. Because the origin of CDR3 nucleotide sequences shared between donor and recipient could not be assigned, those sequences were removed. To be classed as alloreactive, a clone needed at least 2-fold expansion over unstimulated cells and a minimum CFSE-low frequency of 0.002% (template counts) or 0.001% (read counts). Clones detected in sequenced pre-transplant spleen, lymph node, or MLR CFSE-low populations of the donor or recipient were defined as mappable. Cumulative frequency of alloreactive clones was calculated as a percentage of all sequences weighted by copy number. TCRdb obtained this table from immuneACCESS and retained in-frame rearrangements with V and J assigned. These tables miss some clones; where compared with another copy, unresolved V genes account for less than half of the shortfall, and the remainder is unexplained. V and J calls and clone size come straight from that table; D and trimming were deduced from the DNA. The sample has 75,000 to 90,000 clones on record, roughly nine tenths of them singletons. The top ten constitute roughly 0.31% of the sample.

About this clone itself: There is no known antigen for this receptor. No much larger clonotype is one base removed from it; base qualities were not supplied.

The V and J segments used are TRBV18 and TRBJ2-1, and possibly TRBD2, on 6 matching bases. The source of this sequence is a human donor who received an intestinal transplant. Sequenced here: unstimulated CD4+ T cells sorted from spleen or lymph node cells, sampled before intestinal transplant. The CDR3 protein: CASSPRDHNEQFF. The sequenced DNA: TGTGCCAGCTCACCGCGGGACCACAATGAGCAGTTCTTC.